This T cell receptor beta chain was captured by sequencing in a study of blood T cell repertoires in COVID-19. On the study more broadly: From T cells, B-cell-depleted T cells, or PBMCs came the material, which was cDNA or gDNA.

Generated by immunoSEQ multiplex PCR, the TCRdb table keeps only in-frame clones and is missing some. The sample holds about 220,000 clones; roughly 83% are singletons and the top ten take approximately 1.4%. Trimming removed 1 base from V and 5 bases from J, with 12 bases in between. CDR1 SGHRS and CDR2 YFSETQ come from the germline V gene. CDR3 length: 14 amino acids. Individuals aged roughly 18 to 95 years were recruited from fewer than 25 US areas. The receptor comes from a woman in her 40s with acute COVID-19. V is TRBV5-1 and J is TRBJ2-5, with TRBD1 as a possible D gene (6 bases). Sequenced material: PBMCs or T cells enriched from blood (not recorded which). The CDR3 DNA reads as TGCGCCAGCAGCTTGTCAGGGGTGGAGGAGACCCAGTACTTC. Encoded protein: CASSLSGVEETQYF.